Shown below are 2 T cell receptor beta chains from a single sample sequenced in a study of blood T cell repertoires in COVID-19. Some clones are missing from TCRdb's copy, which holds only in-frame ones; the method was immunoSEQ multiplex PCR. Among approximately 60,000 clones listed, 79% were seen once. Sequencing was done on a sample of peripheral blood. Receptors originate from a woman older than 75 with active or convalescent COVID-19.

The V gene is TRBV5-1, the J gene TRBJ1-5; TRBD1 agrees at 9 bases. Germline assignment: CDR1 SGHRS and CDR2 YFSETQ. This CDR3 is 16 amino acids long. The V and J ends lost 5 bases and 2 bases, in that order; junction bases with no gene match: 8. CDR3 coding DNA: TGCGCCAGCAGTTACGGGGACAGGGAAGGCAATCAGCCCCAGCATTTT. Its translation is CASSYGDREGNQPQHF.

V is TRBV6-6 and J is TRBJ1-2; no clear D gene. The CDR3 has 12 residues. In germline, CDR1 is MNHNY, CDR2 SVGAGI (reference sequence). Trimming left V 6 bases short and J 8 bases short, with 13 bases between. The CDR3 loop is CASSYRVGGYTF. The CDR3 bases are TGTGCCAGCAGCTACAGAGTGGGCGGCTACACCTTC.